These 13 T cell receptor beta chains came from one sample sequenced in a study of shared clonotypes between healthy human individuals. Using immunoSEQ multiplex PCR, the repertoire was profiled, and TCRdb retains in-frame clones only, with some absent. The data show about 2.4 million clones, with under 95% seen just once and about 0.39% held by the top ten. The sequenced material came from naive CD4+ T cells from PBMCs. As for subset: CD45RA+ positively selected. The receptor source for this set is a man in his late teens or twenties in good health. Some clones in this sample may be carry-over from other donors' samples.

The chain recombines TRBV7-7 with TRBJ2-1; D perhaps matches TRBD1 (6 bases). The V gene's germline CDR1 is SSHAT and CDR2 FNYEAQ (reference sequence). The CDR3 spans 15 residues. The ends were cut back, 5 bases at V and 4 bases at J, with 15 bases in the middle. The CDR3 reads CASSTGLVRYNEQFF. As DNA, the CDR3 is TGTGCCAGCAGCACAGGGTTGGTGCGTTACAATGAGCAGTTCTTC.

The J gene is TRBJ2-7, the V gene TRBV28; 8 nucleotides agree with TRBD1. Trimming at V came to 5 bases and at J to 2 bases, leaving 5 bases not matched to a gene. From germline, CDR1 is MDHEN and CDR2 SYDVKM. The CDR3 consists of 14 residues. CDR3 sequence (DNA): TGTGCCAGCAGTCCCGACAGGGGACCCTACGAGCAGTACTTC. Protein sequence: CASSPDRGPYEQYF.

This rearrangement joins TRBV6-1 to TRBJ2-7; 7 nucleotides match TRBD2. Germline CDR1 and CDR2: MNHNS and SASEGT. The CDR3 has 14 amino acids. The trim removed 3 bases at V and 8 bases at J, leaving 10 bases unmatched. The CDR3 reads CASSEGRAFFKQYF. The CDR3 DNA reads TGTGCCAGCAGTGAGGGGAGGGCTTTTTTCAAGCAGTACTTC.

This chain connects TRBV5-5 to TRBJ2-1, with D perhaps matching TRBD2 (5 bases). V lost 2 bases and J lost 7, with 16 bases in between. The CDR3 has 15 amino acids. The germline V gene encodes CDR1 SGHKS and CDR2 YYEKEE (reference sequence). CDR3 sequence: CASSLGGGGLNEQFF. As DNA, the CDR3 is TGTGCCAGCAGCTTAGGCGGAGGAGGTTTGAATGAGCAGTTCTTC.

This chain joins TRBV18 and TRBJ1-2; TRBD1 is a possible D gene (5 bases). Germline CDR1 and CDR2: KGHSH and LQKENI. Trimming took off 3 bases at V and 4 bases at J, with 18 bases between the two ends. The CDR3 is 16 residues long. The CDR3 loop reads CASSPTSQGEIYGYTF. The CDR3 DNA follows: TGTGCCAGCTCACCTACTTCGCAGGGTGAAATCTATGGCTACACCTTC.

The genes are TRBV14 and TRBJ2-1; no definite D call. V lost 4 bases and J 1 base, leaving 14 bases between the germline ends. The CDR3 has 16 residues. The germline V gene encodes CDR1 SGHDN and CDR2 FVKESK. CDR3 protein: CASSLSLTRSYNEQFF. Here the CDR3 DNA reads TGTGCCAGCAGCCTCTCCCTCACACGGTCCTACAATGAGCAGTTCTTC.

The genes are TRBV5-1 and TRBJ2-5; possibly TRBD2 for D (6 bases). The V end was cut by 4 bases, the J end by 1 base, with 11 bases between. From germline, CDR1 is SGHRS and CDR2 YFSETQ. The CDR3 is 14 amino acids. The CDR3 spells CASSPTSPQETQYF. As DNA, the CDR3 is TGCGCCAGCAGCCCGACTAGTCCCCAAGAGACCCAGTACTTC.

The chain combines TRBV5-1 with TRBJ2-6, with 9 bases aligning to TRBD1. Per germline, CDR1 SGHRS and CDR2 YFSETQ. This CDR3 has 18 amino acids. The J segment lost 3 bases and the V segment lost 4 bases, leaving 11 bases of the junction unmatched. CDR3 sequence reads: CASSPRPGQGNGANVLTF. CDR3 nucleotide sequence: TGCGCCAGCAGCCCCCGACCGGGACAGGGAAATGGGGCCAACGTCCTGACTTTC.

This clone was found a few times. V is TRBV29-1 and J is TRBJ1-1; TRBD1 matches at 9 bases. The CDR3 runs to 10 residues. Germline trimming cut 6 bases from V and 11 bases from J; bases unmatched to any gene: 4. The V gene's germline CDR1 is SQVTM and CDR2 ANQGSEA. CDR3 sequence: CSVGTGRAFF. DNA of the CDR3: TGCAGCGTCGGGACAGGGCGGGCTTTCTTT.

This chain links TRBV6-4 with TRBJ2-1; tentatively, D is TRBD2 (5 bases). Germline V gene lookup returns CDR1 MRHNA and CDR2 SNTAGT. V was clipped by 3 bases and J by 0 bases, with 15 bases between them. The CDR3 is 17 amino acids. This CDR3 is CASSEFAGSSSYNEQFF. CDR3 nucleotides: TGTGCCAGCAGTGAGTTCGCGGGTTCAAGCTCCTACAATGAGCAGTTCTTC.

The chain is built from TRBV28 and TRBJ2-1; D gene unclear. The CDR3 spans 15 residues. Trimming took off 4 bases at V and 1 base at J, with 11 bases between the two ends. Germline loops: CDR1 MDHEN, CDR2 SYDVKM. The CDR3 reads CASSSSSGSYNEQFF. CDR3 in DNA: TGTGCCAGCAGTTCATCAAGTGGGTCCTACAATGAGCAGTTCTTC.

The rearrangement uses TRBV5-6 and TRBJ2-3; D may be TRBD2 (5 bases). Per the germline V gene, CDR1 is SGHDT and CDR2 is YYEEEE. This CDR3 spans 13 amino acids. V was clipped by 3 bases and J by 4 bases, with 9 bases between them. Here the CDR3 DNA reads TGTGCCAGCAGCTACGAGGGATCAGATACGCAGTATTTT. Protein sequence: CASSYEGSDTQYF.

The chain recombines TRBV19 with TRBJ2-3; D might be TRBD2 (7 bases). Per the germline V gene, CDR1 is LNHDA and CDR2 is SQIVND (reference sequence). The CDR3 is made up of 16 amino acids. Between the trimmed V and J ends, which lost 8 bases and 7 bases, there was a span of 25 bases. CDR3 sequence (DNA): TGTGCCAGTGGAAGCTGGGGGGCCGGGGGGAGAAATACGCAGTATTTT. Translation gives CASGSWGAGGRNTQYF.